Below are 13 T cell receptor beta chains sequenced from a single sample in a study of shared clonotypes between healthy human individuals. TCRdb's table, derived via immunoSEQ multiplex PCR, lists solely in-frame clones and lacks some. Counted here are approximately 350,000 clones, about 74% occurring once; the ten biggest clones make up around 10%. Sequencing input: memory CD4+ T cells sorted from blood. Subset here: CD45RA-negative fraction. All receptors derive from a young man in good health.

V is TRBV5-8 and J is TRBJ1-1, with D unresolved. Trimming stripped 4 bases from V and 1 base from J, with 14 bases between. CDR1 is SGHTS and CDR2 is YDEGEE in the germline V gene. The CDR3 is made up of 15 amino acids. The DNA of the CDR3 is TGTGCCAGCAGCCCGGTCCAGACACCGAACACTGAAGCTTTCTTT. Translating gives CASSPVQTPNTEAFF.

The gene calls are TRBV5-1 and TRBJ2-2; TRBD2 matches 7 bases. Germline trimming cut 6 bases from V and 8 bases from J; bases unmatched to any gene: 22. The CDR3 sequence is 18 residues long. In germline, CDR1 is SGHRS, CDR2 YFSETQ. CDR3 sequence (DNA): TGCGCCAGCACCCGATCAGGGCCTGGGAGGGCCGGTTCGGGGGAGCTGTTTTTT. It codes for CASTRSGPGRAGSGELFF.

CDR3 bases: TGTGCCAGCAGCTTTAGCGGGAGCCTTCTCGAGCAGTACTTC. Translated, it gives CASSFSGSLLEQYF. The chain combines TRBV5-6 with TRBJ2-7; 9 bases agree with TRBD2. The CDR3 spans 14 residues. Germline values: CDR1 SGHDT, CDR2 YYEEEE. The trim removed 2 bases at V and 6 bases at J, leaving 6 bases unmatched.

This chain joins TRBV7-8 and TRBJ2-1; D is unresolved. V was cut by 1 base and J by 7 bases, with 17 bases left in between. Per the germline V gene, CDR1 is SGHVS and CDR2 is FQNEAQ. CDR3 length: 16 residues. CDR3 sequence (DNA): TGTGCCAGCAGCTTAGGTCCCGGCCGCGCAAAGAATGAGCAGTTCTTC. Its protein product is CASSLGPGRAKNEQFF.

V is TRBV10-3 and J is TRBJ1-1, with a tentative D call TRBD1 (5 bases). Germline loops: CDR1 ENHRY, CDR2 SYGVKD. The germline V and J ends were trimmed by 5 bases and 2 bases, with 12 bases remaining between them. This CDR3 comprises 14 residues. The CDR3 here is CAISRGRLNTEAFF. The DNA of the CDR3 is TGTGCCATCAGTAGGGGACGGCTCAACACTGAAGCTTTCTTT.

There are a few counts of this clone. The rearrangement uses TRBV2 and TRBJ2-4; TRBD1 is a possible D gene (6 bases). The CDR3 runs to 12 residues. The germline V gene encodes CDR1 SNHLY and CDR2 FYNNEI. V lost 8 bases and J lost 8, with 13 bases in between. CDR3 sequence (DNA): TGTGCCAGCCAGGGGTTTTGGGACATTCAGTACTTC. As protein: CASQGFWDIQYF.

This clone showed up just once. The chain combines TRBV2 with TRBJ1-2; 9 bases are shared with TRBD1. The CDR3 has 13 residues. Germline V gene data show CDR1 as SNHLY and CDR2 as FYNNEI. J lost 8 bases, V lost 6 bases, and 7 bases had no gene match. The DNA for the CDR3 is TGTGCCAGCAGAGGGACAGGGAGTTCGGGCTACACCTTC. It encodes CASRGTGSSGYTF.

V is TRBV10-3 and J is TRBJ2-3; weak D call: TRBD2 (6 bases). Trimming removed 4 bases from V and 1 base from J, with 12 bases in between. The germline V gene encodes CDR1 ENHRY and CDR2 SYGVKD. This CDR3 region has 15 residues. The CDR3 region has the DNA TGTGCCATCAGTGCACCGGAGCGGGGCACAGATACGCAGTATTTT. It codes for CAISAPERGTDTQYF.

The rearrangement joins TRBV6-1 to TRBJ2-1; possible D gene TRBD1, 6 bases. V lost 5 bases and J lost 5, with 16 bases in between. This CDR3 is built from 15 residues. Per germline, CDR1 MNHNS and CDR2 SASEGT. The CDR3 sequence: CASSSGTRLNNEQFF. The CDR3 DNA sequence: TGTGCCAGCAGTTCCGGGACACGATTAAACAATGAGCAGTTCTTC.

The chain carries TRBV11-2 and TRBJ2-2, with 9 bases aligning to TRBD2. Germline trimming cut 3 bases from V and 6 bases from J; bases unmatched to any gene: 11. Germline loops: CDR1 SGHAT, CDR2 FQNNGV. The CDR3 is made up of 17 amino acids. For the CDR3, the DNA is TGTGCCAGCAGCTTGGCCCTCGGCGGGAGGGCGGCCGGGGAGCTGTTTTTT. Protein product: CASSLALGGRAAGELFF.

To note about this clone: Distinct nucleotide sequences in the sample also encode this CDR3. The chain employs TRBV5-1 and TRBJ2-2, with TRBD1 as a possible D gene (6 bases). The germline V gene has CDR1 SGHRS and CDR2 YFSETQ. This CDR3 comprises 14 residues. The V end lost 2 bases, the J end lost 4 bases, and 9 bases lay between the germline ends. The CDR3 DNA sequence: TGCGCCAGCAGCTTACAGGGCGCCACCGGGGAGCTGTTTTTT. Its protein product is CASSLQGATGELFF.

The chain carries TRBV5-1 and TRBJ2-2; TRBD1 agrees at 9 bases. V was pared by 3 bases and J by 0 bases, with 3 bases of the junction left unmatched. The CDR3 has 16 amino acids. Germline V gives CDR1 SGHRS, CDR2 YFSETQ. The CDR3 loop reads CASSSQGATNTGELFF. CDR3 sequence (DNA): TGCGCCAGCAGCTCACAGGGGGCGACGAACACCGGGGAGCTGTTTTTT.

The chain joins TRBV11-2 to TRBJ1-4; TRBD1 matches at 8 bases. The CDR3 has 15 amino acids. Germline V lookup: CDR1 SGHAT, CDR2 FQNNGV. Losses at the gene ends were 1 base for V and 8 bases for J; bases not matched to a gene: 6. CDR3 amino acids: CASSLGQGAGEKLFF. The DNA of the CDR3 is TGTGCCAGCAGCTTAGGCCAGGGGGCTGGAGAAAAACTGTTTTTT.